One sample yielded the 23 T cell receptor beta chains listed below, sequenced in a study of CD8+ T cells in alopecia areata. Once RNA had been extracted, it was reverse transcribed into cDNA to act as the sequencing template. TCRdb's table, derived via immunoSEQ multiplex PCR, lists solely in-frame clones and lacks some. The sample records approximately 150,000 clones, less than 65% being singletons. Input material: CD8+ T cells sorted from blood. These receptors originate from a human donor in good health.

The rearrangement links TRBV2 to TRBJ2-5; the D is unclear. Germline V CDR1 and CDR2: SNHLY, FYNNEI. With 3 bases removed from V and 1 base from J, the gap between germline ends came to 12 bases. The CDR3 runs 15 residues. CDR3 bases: TGTGCCAGCAGTGAGTGGCAGTCCGTCCAAGAGACCCAGTACTTC. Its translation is CASSEWQSVQETQYF.

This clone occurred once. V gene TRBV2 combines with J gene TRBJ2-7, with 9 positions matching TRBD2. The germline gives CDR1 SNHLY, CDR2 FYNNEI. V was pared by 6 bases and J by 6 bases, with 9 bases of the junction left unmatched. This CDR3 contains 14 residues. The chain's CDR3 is CASSPLAGALEQYF. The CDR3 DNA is TGTGCCAGCAGCCCTTTAGCGGGAGCACTCGAGCAGTACTTC.

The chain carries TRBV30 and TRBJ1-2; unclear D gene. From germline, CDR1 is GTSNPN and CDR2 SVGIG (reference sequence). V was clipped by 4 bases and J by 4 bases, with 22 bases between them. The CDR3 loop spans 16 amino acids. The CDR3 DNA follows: TGTGCCTGGATTAAAGGGTGTTATAGAAAGACCTATGGCTACACCTTC. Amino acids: CAWIKGCYRKTYGYTF.

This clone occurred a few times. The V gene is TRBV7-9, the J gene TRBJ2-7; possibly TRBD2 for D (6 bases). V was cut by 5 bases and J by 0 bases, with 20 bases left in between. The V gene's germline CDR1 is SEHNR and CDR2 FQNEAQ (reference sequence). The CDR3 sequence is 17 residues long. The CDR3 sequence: CASSLGGVGLPSYEQYF. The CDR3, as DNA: TGTGCCAGCAGCCTAGGAGGGGTGGGTTTACCCTCCTACGAGCAGTACTTC.

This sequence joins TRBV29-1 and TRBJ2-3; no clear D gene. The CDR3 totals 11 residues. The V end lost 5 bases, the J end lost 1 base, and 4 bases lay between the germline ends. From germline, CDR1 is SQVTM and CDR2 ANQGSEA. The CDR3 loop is CSVWGTDTQYF. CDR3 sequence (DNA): TGCAGCGTTTGGGGCACAGATACGCAGTATTTT.

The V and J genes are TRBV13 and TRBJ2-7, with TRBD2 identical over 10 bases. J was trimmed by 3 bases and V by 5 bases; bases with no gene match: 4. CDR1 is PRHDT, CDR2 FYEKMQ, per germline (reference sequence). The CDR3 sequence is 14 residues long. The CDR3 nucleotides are TGTGCCAGCAGCGGATCTAGCGGGAGCTACGAGCAGTACTTC. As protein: CASSGSSGSYEQYF. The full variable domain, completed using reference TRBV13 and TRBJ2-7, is AAGVIQSPRHLIKEKRETATLKCYPIPRHDTVYWYQQGPGQDPQFLISFYEKMQSDKGSIPDRFSAQQFSDYHSELNMSSLELGDSALYFCASSGSSGSYEQYFGPGTRLTVT.

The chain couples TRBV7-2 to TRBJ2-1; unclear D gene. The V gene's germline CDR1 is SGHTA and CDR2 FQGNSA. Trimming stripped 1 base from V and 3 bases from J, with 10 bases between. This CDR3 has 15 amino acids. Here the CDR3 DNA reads TGTGCCAGCAGCTTAGGGCCCACACTCTACAATGAGCAGTTCTTC. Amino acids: CASSLGPTLYNEQFF.

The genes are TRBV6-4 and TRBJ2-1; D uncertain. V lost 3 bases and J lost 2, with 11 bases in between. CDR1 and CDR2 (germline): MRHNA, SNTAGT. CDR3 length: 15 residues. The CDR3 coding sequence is TGTGCCAGCAGTGAGATTGAGACTCCCTACAATGAGCAGTTCTTC. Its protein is CASSEIETPYNEQFF.

CDR3 DNA sequence: TGTGCCAGCAGCGGACTAGCAAATGAGCAGTTCTTC. Translated, it gives CASSGLANEQFF. The chain employs TRBV5-4 and TRBJ2-1; 8 bases are a match to TRBD2. V trimming: 4 bases; J trimming: 7 bases; junction bases outside the gene matches: 1. This CDR3 is built from 12 residues. CDR1 and CDR2 (germline): SGHNT, YYREEE (reference sequence).

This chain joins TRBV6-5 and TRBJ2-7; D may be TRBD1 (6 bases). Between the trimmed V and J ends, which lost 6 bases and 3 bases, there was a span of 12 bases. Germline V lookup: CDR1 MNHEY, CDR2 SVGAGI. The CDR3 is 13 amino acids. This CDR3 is CASSYRDGYEQYF. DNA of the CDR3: TGTGCCAGCAGCTACAGGGATGGCTACGAGCAGTACTTC.

The CDR3 loop reads CASSYGAGVYEQYF. As DNA, the CDR3 is TGTGCCAGCAGTTACGGGGCGGGAGTCTACGAGCAGTACTTC. V usage is TRBV6-5 and J usage is TRBJ2-7; 7 bases agree with TRBD2. The CDR3 has 14 residues. Germline V gene sequence: CDR1 MNHEY, CDR2 SVGAGI. Trimming cost V 2 bases and J 3 bases; bases outside gene matches: 4.

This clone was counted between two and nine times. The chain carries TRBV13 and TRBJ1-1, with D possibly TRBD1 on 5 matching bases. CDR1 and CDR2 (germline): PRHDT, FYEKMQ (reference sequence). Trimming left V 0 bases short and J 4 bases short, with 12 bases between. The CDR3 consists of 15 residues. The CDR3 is CASSLGVRVTTEAFF. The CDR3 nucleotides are TGTGCCAGCAGCTTAGGTGTCAGGGTCACCACTGAAGCTTTCTTT. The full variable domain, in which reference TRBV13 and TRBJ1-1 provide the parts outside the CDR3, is AAGVIQSPRHLIKEKRETATLKCYPIPRHDTVYWYQQGPGQDPQFLISFYEKMQSDKGSIPDRFSAQQFSDYHSELNMSSLELGDSALYFCASSLGVRVTTEAFFGQGTRLTVV.

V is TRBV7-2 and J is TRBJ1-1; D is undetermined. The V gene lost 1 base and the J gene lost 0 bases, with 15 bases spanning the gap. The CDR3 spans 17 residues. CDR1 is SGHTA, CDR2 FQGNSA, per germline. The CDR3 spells CASSLEYEGLLNTEAFF. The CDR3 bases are TGTGCCAGCAGCTTAGAGTACGAAGGTTTACTGAACACTGAAGCTTTCTTT.

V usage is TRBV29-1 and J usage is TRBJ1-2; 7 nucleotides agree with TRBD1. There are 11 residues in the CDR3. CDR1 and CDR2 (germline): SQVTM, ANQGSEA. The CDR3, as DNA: TGCAGTGGAACGGGGACAGATGGCTACACCTTC. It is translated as CSGTGTDGYTF. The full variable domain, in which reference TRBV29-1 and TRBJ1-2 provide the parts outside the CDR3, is SAVISQKPSRDICQRGTSLTIQCQVDSQVTMMFWYRQQPGQSLTLIATANQGSEATYESGFVIDKFPISRPNLTFSTLTVSNMSPEDSSIYLCSGTGTDGYTFGSGTRLTVV.

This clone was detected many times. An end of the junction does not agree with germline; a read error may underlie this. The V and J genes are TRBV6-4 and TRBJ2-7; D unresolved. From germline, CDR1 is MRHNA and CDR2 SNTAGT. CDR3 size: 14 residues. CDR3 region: CASSYSGPPHEQYF. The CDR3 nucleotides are TGTGCCAGCAGTTACTCCGGGCCCCCCCACGAGCAGTACTTC.

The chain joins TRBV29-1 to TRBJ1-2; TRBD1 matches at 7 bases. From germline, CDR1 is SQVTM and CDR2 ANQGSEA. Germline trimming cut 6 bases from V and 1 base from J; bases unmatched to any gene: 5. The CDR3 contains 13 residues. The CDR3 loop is CSVPGTDNYGYTF. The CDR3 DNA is TGCAGCGTCCCCGGGACAGATAACTATGGCTACACCTTC.

The CDR3 region is CASSLGWGTGELFF. CDR3 nucleotide sequence: TGTGCCAGCAGTTTGGGTTGGGGCACCGGGGAGCTGTTTTTT. The J gene is TRBJ2-2, the V gene TRBV27; no clear D. Trimming pared 3 bases from V and 4 bases from J, leaving 9 bases between. CDR3 size: 14 residues. CDR1 MNHEY and CDR2 SMNVEV come from the germline V gene (reference sequence).

CDR3 sequence: CASSLGRHLRDRNSPLHF. The DNA for the CDR3 is TGTGCCAGCAGCTTAGGCCGGCACCTCCGGGACAGAAATTCACCCCTCCACTTT. The gene calls are TRBV7-9 and TRBJ1-6; TRBD1 matches 7 bases. J lost 7 bases, V lost 1 base, and 13 bases had no gene match. The CDR3 has 18 residues. Germline V lookup: CDR1 SEHNR, CDR2 FQNEAQ (reference sequence).

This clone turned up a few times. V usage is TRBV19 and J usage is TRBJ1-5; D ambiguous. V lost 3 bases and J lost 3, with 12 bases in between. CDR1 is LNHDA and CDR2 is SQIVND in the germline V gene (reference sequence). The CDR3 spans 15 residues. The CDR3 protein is CASSIVGKPNQPQHF. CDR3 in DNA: TGTGCCAGTAGTATTGTTGGGAAACCCAATCAGCCCCAGCATTTT.

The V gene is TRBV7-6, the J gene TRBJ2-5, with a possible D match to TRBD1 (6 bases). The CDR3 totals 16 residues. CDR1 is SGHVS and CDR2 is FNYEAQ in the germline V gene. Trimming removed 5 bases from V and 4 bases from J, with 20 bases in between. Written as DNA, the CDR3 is TGTGCCAGCAGCCCGTGGACAGATCAGAGCCTAGAGACCCAGTACTTC. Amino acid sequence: CASSPWTDQSLETQYF.

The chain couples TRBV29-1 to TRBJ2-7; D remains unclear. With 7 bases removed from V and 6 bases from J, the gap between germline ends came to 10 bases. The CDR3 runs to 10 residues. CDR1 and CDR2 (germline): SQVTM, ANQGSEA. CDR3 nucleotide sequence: TGCAGCGCCCTGATGTCCGAGCAGTACTTC. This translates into CSALMSEQYF.

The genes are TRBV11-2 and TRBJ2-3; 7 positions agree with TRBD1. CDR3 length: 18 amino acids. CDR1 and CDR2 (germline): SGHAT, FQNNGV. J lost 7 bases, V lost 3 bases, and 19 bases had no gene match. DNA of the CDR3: TGTGCCAGCAGCTTGTCGGTTGTGACAGGGTCCCTAGGGTATACGCAGTATTTT. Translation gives CASSLSVVTGSLGYTQYF.

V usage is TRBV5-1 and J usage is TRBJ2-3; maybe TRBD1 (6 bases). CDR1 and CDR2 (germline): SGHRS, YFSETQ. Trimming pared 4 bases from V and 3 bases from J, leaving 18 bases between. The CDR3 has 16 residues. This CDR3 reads CASSLTGFPRTDTQYF. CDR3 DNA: TGCGCCAGCAGCCTAACAGGGTTCCCCAGGACAGATACGCAGTATTTT.